This T cell receptor (beta chain) stems from a study of T cell responses to AZD1222 COVID-19 vaccine. The method was immunoSEQ multiplex PCR; TCRdb's version includes in-frame clones alone and lacks a portion of them. The sample has about 120,000 clones, approximately 85% seen once. CDR3 length equals 13 residues. V lost 4 bases and J 4 bases, leaving 10 bases between the germline ends. CDR1 and CDR2 (germline): SNHLY, FYNNEI. The sample here was peripheral blood, taken on day 0 of MenACWY control vaccination. This sequence was found in an adult in good health. The chain couples TRBV2 to TRBJ1-2; D not certain. CDR3 region: CASSVDASYGYTF. The CDR3 DNA is TGTGCCAGCAGTGTGGACGCAAGCTATGGCTACACCTTC.